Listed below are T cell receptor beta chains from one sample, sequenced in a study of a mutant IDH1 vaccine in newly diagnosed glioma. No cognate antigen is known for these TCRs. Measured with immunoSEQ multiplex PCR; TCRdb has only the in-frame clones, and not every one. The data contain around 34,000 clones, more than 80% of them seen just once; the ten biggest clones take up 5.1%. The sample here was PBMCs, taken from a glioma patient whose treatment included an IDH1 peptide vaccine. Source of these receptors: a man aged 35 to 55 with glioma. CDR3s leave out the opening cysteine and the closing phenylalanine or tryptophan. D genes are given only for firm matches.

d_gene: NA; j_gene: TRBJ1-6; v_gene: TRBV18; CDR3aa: ASSRPGVNNSPLH
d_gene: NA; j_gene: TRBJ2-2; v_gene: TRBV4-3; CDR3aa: ASSQDLGTFTGELF
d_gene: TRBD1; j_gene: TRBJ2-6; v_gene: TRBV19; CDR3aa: ASDRGGSGANVLT
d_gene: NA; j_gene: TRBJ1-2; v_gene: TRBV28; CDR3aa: ASTTSLGYT
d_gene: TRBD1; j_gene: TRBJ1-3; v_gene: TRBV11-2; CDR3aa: ASSLDRFSGNTIY
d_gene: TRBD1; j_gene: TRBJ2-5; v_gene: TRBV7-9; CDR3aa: ASSLEGRGQETQY
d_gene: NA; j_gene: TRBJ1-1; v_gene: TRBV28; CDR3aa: ASSFPLWGSGTEAF
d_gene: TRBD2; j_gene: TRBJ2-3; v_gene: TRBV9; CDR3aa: ASSVETSRTDTQY
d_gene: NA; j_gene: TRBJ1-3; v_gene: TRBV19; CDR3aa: ASSILQGNTIY
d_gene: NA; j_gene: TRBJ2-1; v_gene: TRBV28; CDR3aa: ASTIRGVGEQF
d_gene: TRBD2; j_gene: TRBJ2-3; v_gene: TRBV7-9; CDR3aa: ASSGTSGPSTDTQY
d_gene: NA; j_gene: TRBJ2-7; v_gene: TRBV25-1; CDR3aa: ASSELFMRPYSYEQY
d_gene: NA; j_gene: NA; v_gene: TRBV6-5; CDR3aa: ASKGIANEQY
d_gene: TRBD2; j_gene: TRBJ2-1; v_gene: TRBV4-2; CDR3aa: ASSTRLAGVDEQF
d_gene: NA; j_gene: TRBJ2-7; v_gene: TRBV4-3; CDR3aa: ASSQDWGSDLGVYEQY
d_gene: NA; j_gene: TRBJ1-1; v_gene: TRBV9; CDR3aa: ASSVAPGRRSDRAF
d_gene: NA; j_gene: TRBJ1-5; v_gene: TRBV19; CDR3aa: ASSAEEDQPQH
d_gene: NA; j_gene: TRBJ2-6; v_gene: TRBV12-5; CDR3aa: ASATGANVLT
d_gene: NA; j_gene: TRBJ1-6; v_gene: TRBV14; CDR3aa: ASSQIMASPLH
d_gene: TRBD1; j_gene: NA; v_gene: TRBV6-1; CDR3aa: ASSGDRIYEQY
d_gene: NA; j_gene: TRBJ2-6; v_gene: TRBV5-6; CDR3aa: ASSSRGGANVLT
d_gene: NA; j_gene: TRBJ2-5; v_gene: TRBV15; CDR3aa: ATSRVGPTKQTQY
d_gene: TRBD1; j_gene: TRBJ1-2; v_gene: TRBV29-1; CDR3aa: SGRNSGTGGSGYT
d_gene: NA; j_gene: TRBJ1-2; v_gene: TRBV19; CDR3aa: ASSNRADYGYT
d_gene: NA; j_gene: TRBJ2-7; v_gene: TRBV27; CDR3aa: ASSLKSQAALGYEQY
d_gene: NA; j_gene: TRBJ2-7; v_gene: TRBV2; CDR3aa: ASRETGYPYEQY
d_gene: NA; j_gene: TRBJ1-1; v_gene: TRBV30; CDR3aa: AWNTIQVNTEAF
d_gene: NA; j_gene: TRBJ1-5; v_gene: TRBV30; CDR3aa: GSSAFTRDQPQH
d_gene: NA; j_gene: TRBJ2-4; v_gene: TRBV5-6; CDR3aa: ASSLDKNIQY
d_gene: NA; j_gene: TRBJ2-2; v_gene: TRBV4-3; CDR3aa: ASSQVRGLGTGELF
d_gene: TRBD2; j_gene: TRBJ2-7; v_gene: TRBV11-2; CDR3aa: ASSSLAGEVYEQY
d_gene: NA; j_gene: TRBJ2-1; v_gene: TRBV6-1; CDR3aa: ASAPRQGPYNEQF
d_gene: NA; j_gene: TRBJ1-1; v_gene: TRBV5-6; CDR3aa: ASSTSGYTEAF
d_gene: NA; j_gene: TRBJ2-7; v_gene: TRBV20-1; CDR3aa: SAGDDEQY
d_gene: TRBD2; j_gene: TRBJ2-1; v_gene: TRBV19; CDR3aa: ASSSSTSGRSRSNEQF
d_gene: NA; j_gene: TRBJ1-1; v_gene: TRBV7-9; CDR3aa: ASSLLLSFLNTEAF
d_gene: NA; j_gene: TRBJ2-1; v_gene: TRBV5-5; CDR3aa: ASSYQGDEQF
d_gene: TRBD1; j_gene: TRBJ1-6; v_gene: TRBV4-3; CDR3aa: ASSQDNRGGSPLH
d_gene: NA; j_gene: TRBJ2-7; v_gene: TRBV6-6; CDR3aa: ASTSPRGNYEQY
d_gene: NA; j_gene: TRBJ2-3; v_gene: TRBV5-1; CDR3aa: ASSLGAKSTDTQY
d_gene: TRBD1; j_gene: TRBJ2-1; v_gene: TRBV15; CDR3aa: ATSRDRRGREQF